This T cell receptor beta chain is drawn from a study of T cell responses to AZD1222 COVID-19 vaccine. The germline CDR1 and CDR2 sequences are MDHEN and SYDVKM. The CDR3 is 13 residues long. The J segment lost 9 bases and the V segment lost 3 bases, leaving 6 bases of the junction unmatched. Sequencing used immunoSEQ multiplex PCR; TCRdb keeps in-frame clones, though not all of them. This table holds 150,000 or so clones, approximately 88% found once. Here the sequenced sample was peripheral blood, taken on day 0 of AZD1222 vaccination. The chain is built from TRBV28 and TRBJ2-3; TRBD1 matches 7 bases. The TCR comes from an adult in good health. CDR3 loop: CASSFPLRGTQYF. The CDR3 DNA sequence: TGTGCCAGCAGTTTCCCCCTCAGGGGGACGCAGTATTTT.